These 29 T cell receptor beta chains originate from one sample sequenced in a study of T cells in Graves' hyperthyroidism and ophthalmopathy. Authors of the study amplified TCR beta CDR3 regions from RNA transcripts. Primed by the HTBI set, a first-round RT-PCR was run on the TCR CDR3. A single record per CDR3 protein comes from TCRdb applying MiXCR to the multiplex PCR reads. Of more than 450,000 distinct CDR3 sequences listed, about 15% were seen once; the top ten hold 14%. Material for sequencing was blood. The receptors were sampled from a woman aged 40 to 50 with Graves' hyperthyroidism.

This clonotype was seen more than once but under ten times. V usage is TRBV4-2 and J usage is TRBJ1-1; D is uncertain. V lost 0 bases to trimming and J lost 6 bases, with 17 bases between them. The germline gives CDR1 LGHNA, CDR2 YNFKEQ. This CDR3 contains 16 residues. CDR3 nucleotides: TGTGCCAGCAGCCAAGAAGTCCAGGATGCTGGGGCTGAAGCTTTCTTT. Protein sequence: CASSQEVQDAGAEAFF.

In this sample, this clonotype turned up many times. The chain uses TRBV28 and TRBJ1-1; 8 positions agree with TRBD1. The CDR3 has 12 amino acids. The germline V gene encodes CDR1 MDHEN and CDR2 SYDVKM. J lost 4 bases, V lost 10 bases, and 5 bases had no gene match. CDR3 sequence reads: CATGQGVTEAFF. The CDR3 DNA reads as TGTGCCACCGGACAGGGAGTCACTGAAGCTTTCTTT. Filled out from reference TRBV28 and TRBJ1-1, the complete variable domain reads DVKVTQSSRYLVKRTGEKVFLECVQDMDHENMFWYRQDPGLGLRLIYFSYDVKMKEKGDIPEGYSVSREKKERFSLILESASTNQTSMYLCATGQGVTEAFFGQGTRLTVV.

Comment on this clonotype: Possible read error: a much larger clone is one base away. The rearrangement uses TRBV18 and TRBJ2-7; 10 positions agree with TRBD1. Germline V lookup: CDR1 KGHSH, CDR2 LQKENI. The CDR3 has 15 amino acids. J was trimmed by 1 base and V by 4 bases; bases with no gene match: 4. The CDR3 reads CASSLGQGQSYEQYF. The CDR3 DNA follows: TGTGCCAGCTCACTGGGACAGGGGCAATCCTACGAGCAGTACTTC.

In its sample, this clonotype was seen many times. This rearrangement joins TRBV29-1 to TRBJ1-1; 8 positions agree with TRBD1. Trimming cost V 1 base and J 5 bases; bases outside gene matches: 3. The CDR3 totals 13 residues. Germline V gene data show CDR1 as SQVTM and CDR2 as ANQGSEA. The CDR3 nucleotides read TGCAGCGTTGAAGCCGGACAGGGAACTGAAGCTTTCTTT. It encodes CSVEAGQGTEAFF.

This clonotype showed up many times. The genes are TRBV7-3 and TRBJ1-1; possibly TRBD1 for D (6 bases). Trimming removed 10 bases at V and 1 base at J, with 16 bases between. The CDR3 loop spans 14 amino acids. CDR1 and CDR2 from the germline V gene are SGHTA and FQGTGA. The CDR3 bases are TGTGCCACCACGAAACAGGGACGGAACACTGAAGCTTTCTTT. Its protein product is CATTKQGRNTEAFF.

The chain couples TRBV10-2 to TRBJ1-1; 7 bases match TRBD1. CDR1 is WSHSY and CDR2 is SAAADI in the germline V gene. The CDR3 length is 17 residues. V was clipped by 6 bases and J by 1 base; unmatched bases: 14. The CDR3 reads CASRSGQNLLANTEAFF. The CDR3 DNA reads TGCGCCAGCAGGTCGGGACAGAACCTCCTCGCGAACACTGAAGCTTTCTTT.

This clonotype was seen more than once but under ten times. This sequence joins TRBV6-1 and TRBJ2-4; D ambiguous. The V and J ends lost 4 bases and 0 bases respectively, with 10 bases between them. Germline V gives CDR1 MNHNS, CDR2 SASEGT. This CDR3 has 15 amino acids. The CDR3 DNA sequence: TGTGCCAGCAGTGTTGTATTCCTAGCCAAAAACATTCAGTACTTC. Translated, it gives CASSVVFLAKNIQYF.

The chain carries TRBV20-1 and TRBJ1-1; tentatively, D is TRBD1 (5 bases). With 3 bases removed from V and 3 bases from J, the gap between germline ends came to 11 bases. There are 13 residues in the CDR3. CDR1 DFQATT and CDR2 SNEGSKA come from the germline V gene (reference sequence). The CDR3 is CSARGGVDTEAFF. The DNA for the CDR3 is TGCAGTGCTAGGGGGGGAGTTGACACTGAAGCTTTCTTT.

This clonotype was found many times. The chain joins TRBV3-1 to TRBJ2-7; 9 nucleotides align to TRBD2. V shed 1 base, J shed 6 bases, and the junction held 10 bases outside the gene matches. CDR3 size: 16 residues. Germline loops: CDR1 LGHDT, CDR2 YNNKEL (reference sequence). The CDR3 DNA follows: TGTGCCAGCAGCCAAGCTTATAGCGGGAGTTCTTCCGAGCAGTACTTC. Encoded protein: CASSQAYSGSSSEQYF.

This chain uses TRBV20-1 with TRBJ2-6, with 8 bases aligning to TRBD2. V lost 2 bases to trimming and J lost 0 bases; unmatched junction nucleotides: 18. The germline V gene has CDR1 DFQATT and CDR2 SNEGSKA (reference sequence). The CDR3 loop spans 21 amino acids. CDR3 sequence (DNA): TGCAGTGCTAGACACCCTCCGGAGGGACTAGTGATCGACTCTGGGGCCAACGTCCTGACTTTC. As protein: CSARHPPEGLVIDSGANVLTF.

This clonotype showed up just a few times. The genes are TRBV6-4 and TRBJ2-1, with D maybe TRBD2 (5 bases). The CDR3 has 15 residues. Germline V gives CDR1 MRHNA, CDR2 SNTAGT. With 3 bases removed from V and 0 bases from J, the gap between germline ends came to 9 bases. The CDR3 protein is CASSDKGDSYNEQFF. Here the CDR3 DNA reads TGTGCCAGCAGTGATAAGGGAGACTCCTACAATGAGCAGTTCTTC.

The chain joins TRBV14 to TRBJ1-5; 9 bases align to TRBD1. The germline V gene encodes CDR1 SGHDN and CDR2 FVKESK. Unmatched junction bases numbered 6, after V lost 2 bases and J lost 7 bases. The CDR3 runs 15 residues. This CDR3 reads CASSQSHRGQQPQHF. CDR3 nucleotide sequence: TGTGCCAGCAGCCAATCCCACAGGGGGCAACAGCCCCAGCATTTT.

V gene TRBV9 combines with J gene TRBJ2-5; a weak D match, TRBD1 (6 bases). Germline V lookup: CDR1 SGDLS, CDR2 YYNGEE. Trimming cost V 4 bases and J 4 bases, with 11 bases left between them. This CDR3 comprises 13 residues. The chain's CDR3 is CASSLQGSETQYF. The CDR3 region has the DNA TGTGCCAGCAGCCTACAGGGTTCAGAGACCCAGTACTTC.

This clonotype showed up just a few times. The chain is built from TRBV7-9 and TRBJ2-1; 8 bases match TRBD2. This CDR3 is 18 amino acids long. J was trimmed by 7 bases and V by 5 bases; bases with no gene match: 19. Germline V gene lookup returns CDR1 SEHNR and CDR2 FQNEAQ (reference sequence). DNA for the CDR3: TGTGCCAGCAGCCCGCGACCTGAGGGACTAGAGGCTGGGAATGAGCAGTTCTTC. Encoded protein: CASSPRPEGLEAGNEQFF.

In its sample, this clonotype was seen many times. The genes are TRBV6-4 and TRBJ2-3; possible D gene TRBD2, 6 bases. Germline assignment: CDR1 MRHNA and CDR2 SNTAGT. The CDR3 runs 15 residues. The V end lost 0 bases, the J end lost 4 bases, and 11 bases lay between the germline ends. This CDR3 is CASSDSASAADTQYF. The CDR3 nucleotides are TGTGCCAGCAGTGACTCGGCTAGCGCGGCAGATACGCAGTATTTT.

The chain joins TRBV5-1 to TRBJ2-1; possible D gene TRBD1, 6 bases. CDR3 length: 16 residues. The V and J ends lost 4 bases and 0 bases respectively, with 14 bases between them. In germline, CDR1 is SGHRS, CDR2 YFSETQ. The CDR3 protein is CASSRGGSSSYNEQFF. The CDR3 DNA reads TGCGCCAGCAGCCGAGGGGGTAGTAGCTCCTACAATGAGCAGTTCTTC. Full variable domain (missing parts from reference TRBV5-1 and TRBJ2-1): KAGVTQTPRYLIKTRGQQVTLSCSPISGHRSVSWYQQTPGQGLQFLFEYFSETQRNKGNFPGRFSGRQFSNSRSEMNVSTLELGDSALYLCASSRGGSSSYNEQFFGPGTRLTVL.

This clonotype has at least ten counts. This chain joins TRBV12-3 or TRBV12-4 and TRBJ2-1; D may match TRBD1 or TRBD2 (5 bases each). The V gene lost 3 bases and the J gene lost 6 bases, with 12 bases spanning the gap. This CDR3 contains 14 residues. The CDR3 reads CASSFGGDLNEQFF. CDR3 bases: TGTGCCAGCAGTTTTGGGGGAGATCTCAATGAGCAGTTCTTC.

The rearrangement links TRBV10-3 to TRBJ2-1; 10 bases agree with TRBD1. After removal of 7 bases from V and 5 bases from J, the junction contained 11 bases not matched to a gene. In germline, CDR1 is ENHRY, CDR2 SYGVKD. The CDR3 is made up of 16 amino acids. CDR3 sequence (DNA): TGTGCCATCACCTCCCCGACAGGGGGCGCGGACAATGAGCAGTTCTTC. Its protein product is CAITSPTGGADNEQFF.

Of note for this clonotype: Its ends do not fully match the called genes, so a read error is possible. The V and J genes are TRBV6-5 and TRBJ2-2; D unresolved. The CDR3 contains 14 residues. Germline V gene data show CDR1 as MNHEY and CDR2 as SVGAGI. This chain's CDR3 is CASSLIRNTGELFF. CDR3 DNA: TGCGCCAGCAGTTTAATCCGGAACACCGGGGAGCTGTTTTTT.

This clonotype was detected ten times or more. J is TRBJ2-3 and V is TRBV30, with 7 bases identical to TRBD1. CDR1 is GTSNPN, CDR2 SVGIG, per germline (reference sequence). With V trimmed by 2 bases and J by 4 bases, 0 bases remained unmatched. The CDR3 is 12 amino acids. The DNA of the CDR3 is TGTGCCTGGAGTACAGGGGCAGATACGCAGTATTTT. Translated, it gives CAWSTGADTQYF.

There are a few counts of this clonotype. This chain joins TRBV19 and TRBJ2-7, with 10 positions matching TRBD2. Unmatched junction bases numbered 9, after V lost 1 base and J lost 6 bases. The CDR3 runs 16 residues. CDR1 is LNHDA, CDR2 SQIVND, per germline (reference sequence). The CDR3 loop is CASSIALAGASGEQYF. CDR3 bases: TGTGCCAGTAGTATAGCCCTAGCGGGAGCTTCAGGCGAGCAGTACTTC.

This clonotype was recorded only once. This rearrangement joins TRBV20-1 to TRBJ1-2; D perhaps matches TRBD1 (5 bases). The germline CDR1 and CDR2 sequences are DFQATT and SNEGSKA (reference sequence). The CDR3 length is 13 residues. Trimming pared 0 bases from V and 4 bases from J, leaving 9 bases between. The CDR3 DNA follows: TGCAGTGCTAGAGATCGGCAGGGCTATGGCTACACCTTC. Residues: CSARDRQGYGYTF.

The chain is built from TRBV11-2 and TRBJ1-4; no definite D call. Germline CDR1 and CDR2: SGHAT and FQNNGV. V was clipped by 1 base and J by 12 bases, with 15 bases between them. This CDR3 comprises 14 residues. The CDR3 loop is CASSLVSGVAELFF. In DNA, the CDR3 is TGTGCCAGCAGCTTAGTCAGCGGGGTCGCGGAACTGTTTTTT.

This clonotype was detected once. The V gene is TRBV7-4, the J gene TRBJ2-7, with TRBD1 identical over 7 bases. V shed 5 bases, J shed 6 bases, and the junction held 7 bases outside the gene matches. Germline V lookup: CDR1 SGHVT, CDR2 SQSDAQ. This CDR3 spans 13 amino acids. This CDR3 is CASSPGTVIEQYF. The CDR3 coding sequence is TGTGCCAGCAGCCCGGGGACAGTAATCGAGCAGTACTTC. The variable domain in full, completed from reference TRBV7-4 and TRBJ2-7, reads GAGVSQSPRYKVAKRGRDVALRCDSISGHVTLYWYRQTLGQGSEVLTYSQSDAQRDKSGRPSGRFSAERPERSVSTLKIQRTEQGDSAVYLCASSPGTVIEQYFGPGTRLTVT.

This clonotype was seen many times. This chain links TRBV7-9 with TRBJ2-2; D is possibly TRBD2 (6 bases). With 5 bases removed from V and 13 bases from J, the gap between germline ends came to 11 bases. The CDR3 loop spans 11 amino acids. Germline loops: CDR1 SEHNR, CDR2 FQNEAQ (reference sequence). The chain's CDR3 is CASSGDSRLFF. CDR3 sequence (DNA): TGTGCCAGCAGCGGGGACTCCAGGCTGTTTTTT.

The chain is built from TRBV19 and TRBJ2-3; 7 bases map to TRBD2. The CDR3 consists of 14 residues. The germline V gene has CDR1 LNHDA and CDR2 SQIVND (reference sequence). The ends lost 0 bases at V and 6 bases at J; junction bases unmatched: 3. The CDR3 DNA sequence: TGTGCCAGTAGTATAGATCGGGAGGTGGATACGCAGTATTTT. Amino acid sequence: CASSIDREVDTQYF.

V gene TRBV5-4 combines with J gene TRBJ2-1; 9 bases match TRBD2. The CDR3 runs to 17 residues. With 4 bases clipped from V and 1 base from J, the junction kept 9 bases outside the gene matches. Germline V gene sequence: CDR1 SGHNT, CDR2 YYREEE (reference sequence). Written as DNA, the CDR3 is TGTGCCAGCAGCCCAGACCCGGGACTAGCTTCCTACAATGAGCAGTTCTTC. As protein: CASSPDPGLASYNEQFF.

This clonotype occurred many times. The V gene is TRBV29-1, the J gene TRBJ2-7, with TRBD1 matching over 9 bases. V shed 6 bases and J 2 bases; nucleotides not matched to a gene: 8. The CDR3 consists of 14 residues. Germline CDR1 reads SQVTM; CDR2 reads ANQGSEA. The CDR3: CSVVPGQGAYEQYF. The CDR3 DNA sequence: TGCAGCGTGGTTCCGGGACAGGGCGCCTACGAGCAGTACTTC.

Remarks on this clonotype: One end of the junction is discordant with germline, which a read error may explain. The chain employs TRBV20-1 and TRBJ2-7; D possibly matches TRBD1 or TRBD2 (5 bases each). The CDR3 totals 11 residues. CDR1 is DFQATT and CDR2 is SNEGSKA in the germline V gene (reference sequence). The CDR3 region is CSARGDYEQYF. CDR3 sequence (DNA): TGCAGTGCGAGAGGGGACTACGAGCAGTACTTC.